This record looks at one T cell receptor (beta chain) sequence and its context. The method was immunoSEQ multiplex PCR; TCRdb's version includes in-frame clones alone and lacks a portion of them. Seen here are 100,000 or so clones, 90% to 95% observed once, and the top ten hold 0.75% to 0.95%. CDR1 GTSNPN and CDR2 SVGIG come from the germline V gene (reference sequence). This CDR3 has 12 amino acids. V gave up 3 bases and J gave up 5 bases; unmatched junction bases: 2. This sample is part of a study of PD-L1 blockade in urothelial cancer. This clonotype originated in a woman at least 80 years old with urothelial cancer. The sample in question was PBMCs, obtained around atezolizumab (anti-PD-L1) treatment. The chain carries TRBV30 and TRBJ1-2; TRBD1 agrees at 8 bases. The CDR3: CAWSGTGYGYTF. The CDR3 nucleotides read TGTGCCTGGAGCGGGACAGGTTATGGCTACACCTTC.